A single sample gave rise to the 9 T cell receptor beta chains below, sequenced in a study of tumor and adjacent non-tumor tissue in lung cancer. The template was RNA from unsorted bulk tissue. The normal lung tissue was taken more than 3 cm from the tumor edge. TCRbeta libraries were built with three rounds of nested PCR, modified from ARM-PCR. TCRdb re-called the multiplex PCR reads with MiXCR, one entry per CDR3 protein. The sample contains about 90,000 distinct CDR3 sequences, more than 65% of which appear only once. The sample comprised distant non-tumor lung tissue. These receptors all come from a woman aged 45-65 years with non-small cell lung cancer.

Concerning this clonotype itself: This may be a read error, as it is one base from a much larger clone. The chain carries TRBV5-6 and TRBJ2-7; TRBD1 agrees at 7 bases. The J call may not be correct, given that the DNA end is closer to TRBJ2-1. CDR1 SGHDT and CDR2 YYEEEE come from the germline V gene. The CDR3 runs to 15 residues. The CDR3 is CASSLYRDSSDEQFF. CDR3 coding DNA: TGTGCCAGCAGCTTATACCGGGACAGTAGTGACGAGCAGTTCTTC.

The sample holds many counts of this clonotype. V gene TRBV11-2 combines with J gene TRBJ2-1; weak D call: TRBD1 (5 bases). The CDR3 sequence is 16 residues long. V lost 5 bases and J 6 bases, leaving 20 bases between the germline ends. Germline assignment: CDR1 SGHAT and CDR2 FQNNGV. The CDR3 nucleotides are TGTGCCAGCAGCCCTAGAGGTGCAGGGCGATTCAATGAGCAGTTCTTC. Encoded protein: CASSPRGAGRFNEQFF.

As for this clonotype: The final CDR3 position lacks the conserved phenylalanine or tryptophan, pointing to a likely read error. CDR3 DNA: TGCAACGTTGAAGATGAAGGAACTAGTGGGAGTTTTCCCGGGGTGCTGTTTCTT. Translated: CNVEDEGTSGSFPGVLFL. The chain combines TRBV29-1 with TRBJ2-2, with D possibly being TRBD2 (5 bases). This CDR3 has 18 residues. Germline CDR1 SQVTM, CDR2 ANQGSEA.

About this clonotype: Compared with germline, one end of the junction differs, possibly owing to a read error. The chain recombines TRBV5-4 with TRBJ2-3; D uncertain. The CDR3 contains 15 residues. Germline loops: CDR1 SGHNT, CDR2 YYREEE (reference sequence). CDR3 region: CTSSLRHIRTDTQYF. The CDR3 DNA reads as TGTACCAGCAGCTTGCGACACATACGCACAGATACGCAGTATTTT.

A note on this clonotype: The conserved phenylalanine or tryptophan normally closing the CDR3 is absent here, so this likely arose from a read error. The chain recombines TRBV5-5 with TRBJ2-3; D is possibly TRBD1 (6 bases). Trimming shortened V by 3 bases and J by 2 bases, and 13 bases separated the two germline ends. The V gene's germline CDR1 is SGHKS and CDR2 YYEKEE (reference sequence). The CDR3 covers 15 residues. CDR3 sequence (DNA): TGTGCCAGCAGCTCCGGACAGAATATCACAGATACGCAGTATCTT. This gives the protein CASSSGQNITDTQYL.

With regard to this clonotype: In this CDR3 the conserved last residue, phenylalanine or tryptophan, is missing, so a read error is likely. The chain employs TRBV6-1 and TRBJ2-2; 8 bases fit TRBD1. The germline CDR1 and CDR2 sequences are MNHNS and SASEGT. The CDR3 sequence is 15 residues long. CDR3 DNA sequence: TGTGTCAGCAGTGAAGGCAGGGGGCACGCCGGGGAGCTGTTTGTT. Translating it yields CVSSEGRGHAGELFV.

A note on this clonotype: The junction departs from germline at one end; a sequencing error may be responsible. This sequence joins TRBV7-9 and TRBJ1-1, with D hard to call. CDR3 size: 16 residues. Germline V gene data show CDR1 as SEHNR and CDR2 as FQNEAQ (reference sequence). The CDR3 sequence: CASSLGVVGINTETFF. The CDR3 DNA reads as TGTGCCAGCAGCTTAGGAGTCGTTGGGATTAACACTGAAACTTTCTTT.

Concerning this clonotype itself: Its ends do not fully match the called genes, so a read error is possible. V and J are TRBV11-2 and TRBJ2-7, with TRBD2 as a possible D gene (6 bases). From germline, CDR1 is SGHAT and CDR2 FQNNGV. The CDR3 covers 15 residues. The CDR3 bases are TGTCCCAGCAGCTTAGAAAGCGCGGGGATATCAGAGCAGTACTTC. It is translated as CPSSLESAGISEQYF.

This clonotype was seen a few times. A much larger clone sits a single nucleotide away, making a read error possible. The CDR3 bases are TGTGTCAGCAGTGGGGACGTCGGGAGAGGCTATGGCTACACCTTC. Protein: CVSSGDVGRGYGYTF. The chain joins TRBV7-9 to TRBJ1-2, with a weak D call TRBD1 (5 bases). Germline CDR1 reads SEHNR; CDR2 reads FQNEAQ (reference sequence). CDR3 length: 15 amino acids.